The rows below give T cell receptor beta chains drawn from one sample of a study of blood T cell repertoires in COVID-19. The method was immunoSEQ multiplex PCR; TCRdb's version includes in-frame clones alone and lacks a portion of them. This sample has about 160,000 clones; approximately 91% occur once, and the top ten carry about 2%. The sample was peripheral blood. The receptors here all came from a man between 18 and 29 years old with acute or convalescent COVID-19. Each CDR3 is given with its conserved first and last residue. D genes are given only for firm matches. Not every row has a clone size; where given, it reads once, few, many or a size class.

cdr3_nt: TGTGCCAGCAGTGAACTATTAGCGGGAGGTAATGAGCAGTTCTTC
cdr3_aa: CASSELLAGGNEQFF
v_call: TRBV6-1
d_call: TRBD2
j_call: TRBJ2-1
clone_size: .

cdr3_nt: TGCAGTGCTAGTGCCGGGGGGGCTGAAGCTTTCTTT
cdr3_aa: CSASAGGAEAFF
v_call: TRBV20-1
d_call: .
j_call: TRBJ1-1
clone_size: once

cdr3_nt: TGTGCTAGCGGAGGACGGCTCAATGAGCAGTTCTTC
cdr3_aa: CASGGRLNEQFF
v_call: TRBV12-5
d_call: .
j_call: TRBJ2-1
clone_size: once

cdr3_nt: TGTGCCACCTCCAGGGGTAAGGGCACAGATACGCAGTATTTT
cdr3_aa: CATSRGKGTDTQYF
v_call: TRBV24-1
d_call: .
j_call: TRBJ2-3
clone_size: .

cdr3_nt: TGTGCCAGCAGTTCCCTCCCTGGGGGGGCGGGCTACACCTTC
cdr3_aa: CASSSLPGGAGYTF
v_call: TRBV27
d_call: .
j_call: TRBJ1-2
clone_size: .

cdr3_nt: TGCGCCAGCAGCTTCGAGAGGGCGAACACTGAAGCTTTCTTT
cdr3_aa: CASSFERANTEAFF
v_call: TRBV5-1
d_call: .
j_call: TRBJ1-1
clone_size: .

cdr3_nt: TGTGCCAGTAGATCGTCGGGACTTACTGCATGGGCCCAGCATTTT
cdr3_aa: CASRSSGLTAWAQHF
v_call: TRBV19
d_call: .
j_call: TRBJ1-5
clone_size: .

cdr3_nt: TGTGCCAGCAGCTCAGGGACTAGCGGGAGTGGCTACGAGCAGTACTTC
cdr3_aa: CASSSGTSGSGYEQYF
v_call: TRBV7-2
d_call: TRBD2
j_call: TRBJ2-7
clone_size: .

cdr3_nt: TGTGCCAGCTCACCGGACAGTAGCAATCAGCCCCAGCATTTT
cdr3_aa: CASSPDSSNQPQHF
v_call: TRBV18
d_call: .
j_call: TRBJ1-5
clone_size: .

cdr3_nt: TGTGCCAGCTCACCACCGGGACAGAGTAGCACTGAAGCTTTCTTT
cdr3_aa: CASSPPGQSSTEAFF
v_call: TRBV18
d_call: TRBD1
j_call: TRBJ1-1
clone_size: .

cdr3_nt: TGTGCCAGCAGCCCCGGATTACTAGGGACTGAAGCTTTCTTT
cdr3_aa: CASSPGLLGTEAFF
v_call: TRBV7-9
d_call: .
j_call: TRBJ1-1
clone_size: .

cdr3_nt: TGTGCCAGCAGTTACTCGCAGGCCCGGGGCACTGAAGCTTTCTTT
cdr3_aa: CASSYSQARGTEAFF
v_call: TRBV6-2/TRBV6-3
d_call: .
j_call: TRBJ1-1
clone_size: .

cdr3_nt: TGTGCCAGCAGCGTTATCCCGGGACAGCCAAACTATGGCTACACCTTC
cdr3_aa: CASSVIPGQPNYGYTF
v_call: TRBV9
d_call: TRBD1
j_call: TRBJ1-2
clone_size: .

cdr3_nt: TGCGCCAGCAGCCGGACAGTAGATAATTCACCCCTCCACTTT
cdr3_aa: CASSRTVDNSPLHF
v_call: TRBV5-1
d_call: .
j_call: TRBJ1-6
clone_size: .

cdr3_nt: TGTGCCACCAGTGCCTGGACGGGGACCTACAATGAGCAGTTCTTC
cdr3_aa: CATSAWTGTYNEQFF
v_call: TRBV24-1
d_call: .
j_call: TRBJ2-1
clone_size: .

cdr3_nt: TGTGCCACCAGTGATTCCCGGCGGGAGGGAGATGAGCAGTTCTTC
cdr3_aa: CATSDSRREGDEQFF
v_call: TRBV24-1
d_call: TRBD2
j_call: TRBJ2-1
clone_size: .

cdr3_nt: TGTGCCTGGGGGGACGGGAGTGAGCAGTTCTTC
cdr3_aa: CAWGDGSEQFF
v_call: TRBV30
d_call: .
j_call: TRBJ2-1
clone_size: .

cdr3_nt: TGTGCCAGCAGTTTTCAGAACTCCTACGAGCAGTACTTC
cdr3_aa: CASSFQNSYEQYF
v_call: TRBV12-3/TRBV12-4
d_call: .
j_call: TRBJ2-7
clone_size: .

cdr3_nt: TGTGCTAGTGGTTTTAAAGGGGGGGCGGCTAATCAGCCCCAGCATTTT
cdr3_aa: CASGFKGGAANQPQHF
v_call: TRBV12-5
d_call: .
j_call: TRBJ1-5
clone_size: once

cdr3_nt: TGTGCCAGCAACCCGGCTGACAGGTCTCATAATTCACCCCTCCACTTT
cdr3_aa: CASNPADRSHNSPLHF
v_call: TRBV11-2
d_call: .
j_call: TRBJ1-6
clone_size: .

cdr3_nt: TGTGCCGTTCGGACACCCAACACTGAAGCTTTCTTT
cdr3_aa: CAVRTPNTEAFF
v_call: TRBV6-5
d_call: .
j_call: TRBJ1-1
clone_size: .

cdr3_nt: TGTGCCAGCAGCTTTGGCTTTAGCAATCAGCCCCAGCATTTT
cdr3_aa: CASSFGFSNQPQHF
v_call: TRBV5-6
d_call: .
j_call: TRBJ1-5
clone_size: .

cdr3_nt: TGTGCCAGCAGTTTTGGGCAGGTCTACGAGCAGTACTTC
cdr3_aa: CASSFGQVYEQYF
v_call: TRBV12-3/TRBV12-4
d_call: .
j_call: TRBJ2-7
clone_size: .

cdr3_nt: TGTGCCAGCAGCCAAGGGGACGGCGGGAGGGATTCAGATACGCAGTATTTT
cdr3_aa: CASSQGDGGRDSDTQYF
v_call: TRBV3-1/TRBV3-2
d_call: TRBD2
j_call: TRBJ2-3
clone_size: few